This is a list of T cell receptor beta chains from one sample in a study of blood T cell repertoires in COVID-19. Clones were read by immunoSEQ multiplex PCR, and TCRdb kept only the in-frame ones, dropping some. The sample consists of 10,000 to 15,000 clones, 65% to 90% of them appearing once. Sequencing was carried out using peripheral blood. These TCRs come from a human donor in a cohort sampled during active COVID-19. Both conserved end residues are part of each CDR3. Fields, in order: CDR3 protein, CDR3 DNA, clone size, V gene, J gene, D gene. A D gene is named only where the DNA matches it firmly. Clone size is stated in some rows and not others, as once, few, many or a class when expanded.

CDR3aa: CASSPRGNTANTGELFF
CDR3nt: TGTGCCAGCAGCCCCAGGGGGAATACAGCGAACACCGGGGAGCTGTTTTTT
abundance: .
v_gene: TRBV11-3
j_gene: TRBJ2-2
d_gene: TRBD1

CDR3aa: CAWRPSGGTDTQYF
CDR3nt: TGTGCCTGGAGACCTAGCGGGGGAACAGATACGCAGTATTTT
abundance: .
v_gene: TRBV30
j_gene: TRBJ2-3
d_gene: TRBD2

CDR3aa: CASSLPRISGANVLTF
CDR3nt: TGTGCCAGCAGCTTACCCAGGATCTCTGGGGCCAACGTCCTGACTTTC
abundance: .
v_gene: TRBV7-3
j_gene: TRBJ2-6
d_gene: .

CDR3aa: CASSQAAQGNGANVLTF
CDR3nt: TGCGCCAGCAGCCAAGCGGCACAGGGGAACGGGGCCAACGTCCTGACTTTC
abundance: .
v_gene: TRBV4-3
j_gene: TRBJ2-6
d_gene: TRBD1

CDR3aa: CASSGQGVETQYF
CDR3nt: TGTGCCAGCAGTGGACAGGGGGTGGAGACCCAGTACTTC
abundance: .
v_gene: TRBV2
j_gene: TRBJ2-5
d_gene: TRBD1

CDR3aa: CASSLRNTGELFF
CDR3nt: TGTGCCAGCAGCTTGCGGAACACCGGGGAGCTGTTTTTT
abundance: .
v_gene: TRBV5-4
j_gene: TRBJ2-2
d_gene: .

CDR3aa: CASTGSLEQYF
CDR3nt: TGTGCCAGCACAGGGTCCTTGGAGCAGTACTTC
abundance: few
v_gene: TRBV2
j_gene: TRBJ2-7
d_gene: .

CDR3aa: CASSQGTSGGDTQYF
CDR3nt: TGTGCCAGCAGCCAAGGGACTAGCGGGGGAGATACGCAGTATTTT
abundance: .
v_gene: TRBV3-1/TRBV3-2
j_gene: TRBJ2-3
d_gene: TRBD2

CDR3aa: CASSLSVSEGGDIQYF
CDR3nt: TGTGCCAGCAGCTTGAGCGTCAGTGAGGGTGGGGACATTCAGTACTTC
abundance: .
v_gene: TRBV5-6
j_gene: TRBJ2-4
d_gene: .

CDR3aa: CASSEGSHARGGYTF
CDR3nt: TGTGCCAGCAGTGAAGGGAGCCACGCTCGTGGAGGCTACACCTTC
abundance: .
v_gene: TRBV6-1
j_gene: TRBJ1-2
d_gene: .

CDR3aa: CASSRTLINYGYTF
CDR3nt: TGTGCCAGCAGCCGGACATTGATTAACTATGGCTACACCTTC
abundance: .
v_gene: TRBV13
j_gene: TRBJ1-2
d_gene: .

CDR3aa: CASSSFESQEKLFF
CDR3nt: TGTGCCAGCAGCTCGTTCGAGTCACAGGAAAAACTGTTTTTT
abundance: .
v_gene: TRBV11-2
j_gene: TRBJ1-4
d_gene: .

CDR3aa: CASSPWDTSQTDTQYF
CDR3nt: TGTGCCAGCAGCCCCTGGGACACCTCCCAGACAGATACGCAGTATTTT
abundance: .
v_gene: TRBV7-9
j_gene: TRBJ2-3
d_gene: .

CDR3aa: CASTYGTGFYEQYF
CDR3nt: TGTGCCAGCACTTACGGGACAGGGTTCTACGAGCAGTACTTC
abundance: .
v_gene: TRBV6-6
j_gene: TRBJ2-7
d_gene: TRBD1

CDR3aa: CASSLNLANPPLHF
CDR3nt: TGTGCCAGCAGCCTCAATTTAGCCAATCCACCCCTCCACTTT
abundance: .
v_gene: TRBV7-9
j_gene: TRBJ1-6
d_gene: .

CDR3aa: CASSPLAGGYNEQFF
CDR3nt: TGTGCCAGCAGTCCCCTAGCGGGGGGATACAATGAGCAGTTCTTC
abundance: .
v_gene: TRBV6-2/TRBV6-3
j_gene: TRBJ2-1
d_gene: TRBD2

CDR3aa: CATSDPTLAGGPDEQFF
CDR3nt: TGTGCCACCAGTGATCCTACCCTAGCGGGGGGGCCGGATGAGCAGTTCTTC
abundance: .
v_gene: TRBV24-1
j_gene: TRBJ2-1
d_gene: TRBD2

CDR3aa: CASSLSRGFEAFF
CDR3nt: TGTGCCAGCAGTTTATCCCGGGGGTTTGAAGCTTTCTTT
abundance: .
v_gene: TRBV28
j_gene: TRBJ1-1
d_gene: .

CDR3aa: CAIGGWMNTEAFF
CDR3nt: TGTGCCATAGGGGGATGGATGAACACTGAAGCTTTCTTT
abundance: .
v_gene: TRBV10-3
j_gene: TRBJ1-1
d_gene: .

CDR3aa: CASSLVTGTQETQYF
CDR3nt: TGTGCCAGCAGCTTGGTAACGGGAACTCAAGAGACCCAGTACTTC
abundance: .
v_gene: TRBV5-4
j_gene: TRBJ2-5
d_gene: .

CDR3aa: CASSLTLSTDTQYF
CDR3nt: TGTGCCAGCAGTTTGACTCTTAGCACAGATACGCAGTATTTT
abundance: once
v_gene: TRBV6-5
j_gene: TRBJ2-3
d_gene: .

CDR3aa: CASSLYRGEGETQYF
CDR3nt: TGCGCCAGCAGCTTGTATCGGGGGGAAGGAGAGACCCAGTACTTC
abundance: .
v_gene: TRBV5-1
j_gene: TRBJ2-5
d_gene: TRBD2

CDR3aa: CASTPGQGLAGAEAFF
CDR3nt: TGCGCCAGCACCCCCGGACAGGGATTGGCAGGGGCTGAAGCTTTCTTT
abundance: once
v_gene: TRBV5-1
j_gene: TRBJ1-1
d_gene: TRBD1

CDR3aa: CASRLGRATDTQYF
CDR3nt: TGTGCCAGTCGACTAGGTCGAGCGACAGATACGCAGTATTTT
abundance: .
v_gene: TRBV2
j_gene: TRBJ2-3
d_gene: .

CDR3aa: CASSRANRAGTGELFF
CDR3nt: TGTGCCAGCTCACGGGCAAACAGGGCCGGCACCGGGGAGCTGTTTTTT
abundance: .
v_gene: TRBV18
j_gene: TRBJ2-2
d_gene: .

CDR3aa: CASTGDFNQPQHF
CDR3nt: TGCGCCAGCACCGGGGACTTCAATCAGCCCCAGCATTTT
abundance: .
v_gene: TRBV10-2
j_gene: TRBJ1-5
d_gene: .

CDR3aa: CASSWDRGSGGYTF
CDR3nt: TGTGCCAGCAGCTGGGACAGAGGATCCGGGGGCTACACCTTC
abundance: .
v_gene: TRBV11-2
j_gene: TRBJ1-2
d_gene: TRBD1

CDR3aa: CASSLMPGGNTGELFF
CDR3nt: TGCGCCAGCAGCTTGATGCCGGGGGGGAACACCGGGGAGCTGTTTTTT
abundance: .
v_gene: TRBV5-1
j_gene: TRBJ2-2
d_gene: TRBD2

CDR3aa: CASWLAGDHNEQFF
CDR3nt: TGTGCCAGCTGGCTAGCGGGGGACCACAATGAGCAGTTCTTC
abundance: .
v_gene: TRBV28
j_gene: TRBJ2-1
d_gene: TRBD2

CDR3aa: CASSQSTSGGLANTGELFF
CDR3nt: TGTGCCAGCAGCCAATCTACTAGCGGGGGACTCGCGAACACCGGGGAGCTGTTTTTT
abundance: .
v_gene: TRBV4-2
j_gene: TRBJ2-2
d_gene: TRBD2

CDR3aa: CASRREAINTGELFF
CDR3nt: TGTGCCAGCCGAAGGGAGGCAATAAACACCGGGGAGCTGTTTTTT
abundance: .
v_gene: TRBV2
j_gene: TRBJ2-2
d_gene: .

CDR3aa: CASSLASGGTDTQYF
CDR3nt: TGTGCCAGCAGCCTAGCTAGCGGTGGCACAGATACGCAGTATTTT
abundance: .
v_gene: TRBV2
j_gene: TRBJ2-3
d_gene: TRBD2

CDR3aa: CASSLLWGGSLYGYTF
CDR3nt: TGTGCCAGCAGCCTACTCTGGGGGGGATCTCTATATGGCTACACCTTC
abundance: .
v_gene: TRBV3-1/TRBV3-2
j_gene: TRBJ1-2
d_gene: .

CDR3aa: CASSQSTLSNQPQHF
CDR3nt: TGTGCCAGCAGCCAATCTACTCTTAGCAATCAGCCCCAGCATTTT
abundance: .
v_gene: TRBV3-1/TRBV3-2
j_gene: TRBJ1-5
d_gene: .

CDR3aa: CASSTTGGTEAFF
CDR3nt: TGTGCCAGCAGCACAACAGGGGGCACTGAAGCTTTCTTT
abundance: .
v_gene: TRBV11-2
j_gene: TRBJ1-1
d_gene: TRBD1

CDR3aa: CASSQDRGSYEQYF
CDR3nt: TGCGCCAGCAGCCAAGACAGGGGTTCCTACGAGCAGTACTTC
abundance: .
v_gene: TRBV4-3
j_gene: TRBJ2-7
d_gene: .

CDR3aa: CASSESGVNTEAFF
CDR3nt: TGCGCCAGCAGTGAGTCAGGAGTGAACACTGAAGCTTTCTTT
abundance: .
v_gene: TRBV10-1
j_gene: TRBJ1-1
d_gene: .

CDR3aa: CASSLSSKFRYGYTF
CDR3nt: TGTGCCAGCAGTCTATCCTCGAAATTCCGGTATGGCTACACCTTC
abundance: .
v_gene: TRBV27
j_gene: TRBJ1-2
d_gene: .

CDR3aa: CATRLQGAYTIYF
CDR3nt: TGTGCCACTAGATTACAGGGGGCCTACACCATATATTTT
abundance: .
v_gene: TRBV6-5
j_gene: TRBJ1-3
d_gene: TRBD1

CDR3aa: CASSSGHQAEQFF
CDR3nt: TGTGCCAGCAGCTCCGGACATCAGGCCGAGCAGTTCTTC
abundance: once
v_gene: TRBV12-3/TRBV12-4
j_gene: TRBJ2-1
d_gene: .

CDR3aa: CASSHPSGTGDEKLFF
CDR3nt: TGCGCCAGCAGCCATCCTTCCGGGACAGGGGATGAAAAACTGTTTTTT
abundance: few
v_gene: TRBV4-1
j_gene: TRBJ1-4
d_gene: TRBD1

CDR3aa: CAWRGKRGPFRYNEQFF
CDR3nt: TGTGCCTGGAGAGGGAAGAGAGGGCCGTTTCGGTACAATGAGCAGTTCTTC
abundance: .
v_gene: TRBV30
j_gene: TRBJ2-1
d_gene: .

CDR3aa: CASSLRTSGDAGELFF
CDR3nt: TGCGCCAGCAGCTTACGGACTAGCGGGGACGCCGGGGAGCTGTTTTTT
abundance: .
v_gene: TRBV5-1
j_gene: TRBJ2-2
d_gene: TRBD2

CDR3aa: CASSFVGDTEAFF
CDR3nt: TGTGCCAGCAGTTTCGTAGGGGACACTGAAGCTTTCTTT
abundance: .
v_gene: TRBV12-3/TRBV12-4
j_gene: TRBJ1-1
d_gene: .

CDR3aa: CASKTRGPQNTGELFF
CDR3nt: TGTGCCAGTAAAACCAGGGGGCCACAAAACACCGGGGAGCTGTTTTTT
abundance: .
v_gene: TRBV19
j_gene: TRBJ2-2
d_gene: TRBD1

CDR3aa: CASSNVQGIYGYTF
CDR3nt: TGTGCCAGCAGTAACGTACAGGGGATCTATGGCTACACCTTC
abundance: .
v_gene: TRBV6-2/TRBV6-3
j_gene: TRBJ1-2
d_gene: TRBD1

CDR3aa: CASRMTRLYEQYF
CDR3nt: TGTGCCAGCAGGATGACTCGCCTCTACGAGCAGTACTTC
abundance: .
v_gene: TRBV2
j_gene: TRBJ2-7
d_gene: .

CDR3aa: CASSLGAGGGTDTQYF
CDR3nt: TGTGCCAGCAGCTTGGGCGCGGGGGGCGGCACAGATACGCAGTATTTT
abundance: .
v_gene: TRBV7-3
j_gene: TRBJ2-3
d_gene: TRBD2

CDR3aa: CASSRRDIPGQETQYF
CDR3nt: TGTGCCAGCAGCCGCAGGGACATCCCTGGCCAAGAGACCCAGTACTTC
abundance: .
v_gene: TRBV7-2
j_gene: TRBJ2-5
d_gene: .

CDR3aa: CASSLQGATNEKLFF
CDR3nt: TGCGCCAGCAGCTTGCAGGGCGCCACTAATGAAAAACTGTTTTTT
abundance: .
v_gene: TRBV5-1
j_gene: TRBJ1-4
d_gene: .

CDR3aa: CASSFTDYGYTF
CDR3nt: TGTGCCAGCAGTTTCACGGACTATGGCTACACCTTC
abundance: .
v_gene: TRBV12-3/TRBV12-4
j_gene: TRBJ1-2
d_gene: .

CDR3aa: CASSLGTSGETQYF
CDR3nt: TGTGCCAGCAGCTTAGGGACTAGCGGTGAGACCCAGTACTTC
abundance: .
v_gene: TRBV7-9
j_gene: TRBJ2-5
d_gene: TRBD2

CDR3aa: CASSQLDPGGNEQFF
CDR3nt: TGCGCCAGCAGTCAATTGGATCCAGGGGGCAATGAGCAGTTCTTC
abundance: .
v_gene: TRBV23-1
j_gene: TRBJ2-1
d_gene: TRBD1

CDR3aa: CASSLRTSGTSYNEQFF
CDR3nt: TGTGCCAGTAGTCTCCGGACTAGCGGAACCTCCTACAATGAGCAGTTCTTC
abundance: .
v_gene: TRBV19
j_gene: TRBJ2-1
d_gene: TRBD2

CDR3aa: CASSSQGHGTEAFF
CDR3nt: TGTGCCAGCAGCTCACAGGGACATGGAACTGAAGCTTTCTTT
abundance: .
v_gene: TRBV7-3
j_gene: TRBJ1-1
d_gene: .